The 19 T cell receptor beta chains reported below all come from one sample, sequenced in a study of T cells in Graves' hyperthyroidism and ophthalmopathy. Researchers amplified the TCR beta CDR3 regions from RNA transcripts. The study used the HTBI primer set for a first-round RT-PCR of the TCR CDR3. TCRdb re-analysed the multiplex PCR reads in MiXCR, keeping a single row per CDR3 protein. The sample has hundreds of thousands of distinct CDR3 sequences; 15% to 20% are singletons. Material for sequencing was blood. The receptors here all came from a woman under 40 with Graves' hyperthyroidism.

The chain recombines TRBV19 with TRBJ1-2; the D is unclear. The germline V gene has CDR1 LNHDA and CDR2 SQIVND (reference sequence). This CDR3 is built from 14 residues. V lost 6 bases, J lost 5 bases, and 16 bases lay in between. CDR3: CASRAGIEPYGYTF. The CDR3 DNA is TGTGCCAGTAGAGCCGGGATTGAACCTTATGGCTACACCTTC.

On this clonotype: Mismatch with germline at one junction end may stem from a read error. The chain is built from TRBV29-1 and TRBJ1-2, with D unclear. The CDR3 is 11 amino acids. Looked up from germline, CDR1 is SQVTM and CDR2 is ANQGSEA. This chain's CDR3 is CGVEGGYGYTF. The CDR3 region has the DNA TGCGGCGTTGAGGGCGGCTATGGCTACACCTTC.

The CDR3 DNA reads TGCGCCAGCAGTCCTCCCCCGGGGATGAGCTATGGCTACACCTTC. Amino acid sequence: CASSPPPGMSYGYTF. The chain recombines TRBV10-2 with TRBJ1-2; D unclear. The V end was cut by 5 bases, the J end by 4 bases, with 17 bases between. There are 15 residues in the CDR3. Germline V lookup: CDR1 WSHSY, CDR2 SAAADI.

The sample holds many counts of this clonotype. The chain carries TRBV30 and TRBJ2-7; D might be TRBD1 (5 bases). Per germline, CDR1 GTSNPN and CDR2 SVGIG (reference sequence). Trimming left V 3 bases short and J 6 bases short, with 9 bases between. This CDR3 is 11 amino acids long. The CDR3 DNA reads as TGTGCCTGGAGCGTAGGGGTCGAGCAGTACTTC. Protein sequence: CAWSVGVEQYF.

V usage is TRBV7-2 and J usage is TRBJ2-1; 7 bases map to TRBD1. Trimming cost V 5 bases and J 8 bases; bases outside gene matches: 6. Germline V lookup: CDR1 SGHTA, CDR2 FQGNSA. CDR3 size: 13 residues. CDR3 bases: TGTGCCAGCAGCATGGACAGGCTAGATGAGCAGTTCTTC. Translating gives CASSMDRLDEQFF.

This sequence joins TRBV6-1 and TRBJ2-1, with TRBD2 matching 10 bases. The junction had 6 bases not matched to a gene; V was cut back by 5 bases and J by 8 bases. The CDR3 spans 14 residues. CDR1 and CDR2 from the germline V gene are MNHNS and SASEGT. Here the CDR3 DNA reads TGTGCCAGCAGTAAGGTCCTAGCGGGAGATGAGCAGTTCTTC. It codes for CASSKVLAGDEQFF.

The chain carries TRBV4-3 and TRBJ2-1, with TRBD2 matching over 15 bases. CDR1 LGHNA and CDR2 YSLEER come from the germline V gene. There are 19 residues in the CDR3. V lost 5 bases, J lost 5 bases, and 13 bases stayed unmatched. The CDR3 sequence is CASSEYLGLAGGGHNEQFF. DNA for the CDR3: TGCGCCAGCAGCGAGTATCTAGGACTAGCGGGAGGGGGCCACAATGAGCAGTTCTTC.

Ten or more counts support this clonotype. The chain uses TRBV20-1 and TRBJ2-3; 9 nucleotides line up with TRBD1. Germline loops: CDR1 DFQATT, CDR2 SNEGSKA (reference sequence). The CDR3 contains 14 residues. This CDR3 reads CSFQTGGFTDTQYF. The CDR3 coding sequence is TGCTCCTTCCAAACAGGGGGCTTCACAGATACGCAGTATTTT.

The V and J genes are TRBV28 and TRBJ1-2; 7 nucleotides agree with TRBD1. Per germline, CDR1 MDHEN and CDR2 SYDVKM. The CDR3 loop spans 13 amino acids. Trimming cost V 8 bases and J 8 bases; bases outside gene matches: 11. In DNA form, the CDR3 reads TGTGCCAGCGGTACTCCAGGGGGTAACGGCTACACCTTC. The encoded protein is CASGTPGGNGYTF.

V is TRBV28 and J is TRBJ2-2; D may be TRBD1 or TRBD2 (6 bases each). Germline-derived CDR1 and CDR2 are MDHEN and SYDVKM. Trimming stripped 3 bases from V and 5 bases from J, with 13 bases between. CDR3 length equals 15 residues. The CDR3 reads CASSFRGRSTGELFF. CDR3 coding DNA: TGTGCCAGCAGTTTCCGGGGGCGAAGTACCGGGGAGCTGTTTTTT.

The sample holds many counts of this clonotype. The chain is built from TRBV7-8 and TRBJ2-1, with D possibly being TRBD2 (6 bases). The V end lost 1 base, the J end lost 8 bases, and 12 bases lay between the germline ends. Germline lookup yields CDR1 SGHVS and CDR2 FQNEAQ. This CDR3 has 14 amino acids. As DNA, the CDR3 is TGTGCCAGCAGCTTAGACGGCGGCGGGGATGAGCAGTTCTTC. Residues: CASSLDGGGDEQFF.

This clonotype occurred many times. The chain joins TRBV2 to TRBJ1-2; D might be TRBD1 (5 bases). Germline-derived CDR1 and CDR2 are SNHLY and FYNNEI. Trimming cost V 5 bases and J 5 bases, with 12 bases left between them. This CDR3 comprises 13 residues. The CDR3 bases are TGTGCCAGCAGTCTCAGGGAAACTTATGGCTACACCTTC. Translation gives CASSLRETYGYTF.

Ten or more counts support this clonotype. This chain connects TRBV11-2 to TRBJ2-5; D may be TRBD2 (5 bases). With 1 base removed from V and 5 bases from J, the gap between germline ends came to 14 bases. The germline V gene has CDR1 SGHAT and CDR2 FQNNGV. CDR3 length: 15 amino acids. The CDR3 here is CASSLVGSLRETQYF. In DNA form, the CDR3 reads TGTGCCAGCAGCTTAGTTGGGAGTTTACGGGAGACCCAGTACTTC.

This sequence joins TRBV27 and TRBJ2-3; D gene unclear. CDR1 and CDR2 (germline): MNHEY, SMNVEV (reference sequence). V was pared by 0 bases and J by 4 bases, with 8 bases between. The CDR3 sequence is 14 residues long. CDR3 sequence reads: CASSLSTVADTQYF. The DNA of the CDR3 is TGTGCCAGCAGTTTATCGACGGTTGCAGATACGCAGTATTTT.

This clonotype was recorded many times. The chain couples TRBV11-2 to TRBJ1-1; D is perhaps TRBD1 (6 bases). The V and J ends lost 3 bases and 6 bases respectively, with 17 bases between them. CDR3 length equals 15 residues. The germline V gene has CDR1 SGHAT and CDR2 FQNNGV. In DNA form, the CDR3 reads TGTGCCAGCAGCTTTCCTCGGAGGGGGAGAGCTGAAGCTTTCTTT. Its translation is CASSFPRRGRAEAFF.

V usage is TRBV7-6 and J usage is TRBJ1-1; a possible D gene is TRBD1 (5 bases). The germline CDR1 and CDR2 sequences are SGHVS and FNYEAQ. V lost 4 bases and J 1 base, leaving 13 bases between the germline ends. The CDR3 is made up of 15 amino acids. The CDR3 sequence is CASSSQTGGNTEAFF. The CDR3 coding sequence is TGTGCCAGCAGCTCCCAGACCGGGGGGAACACTGAAGCTTTCTTT.

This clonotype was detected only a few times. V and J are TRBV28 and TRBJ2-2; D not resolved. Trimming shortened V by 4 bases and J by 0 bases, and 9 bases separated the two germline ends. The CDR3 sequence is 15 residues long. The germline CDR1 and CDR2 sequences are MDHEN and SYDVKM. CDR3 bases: TGTGCCAGCAGTTCCTCTTGGGCGAACACCGGGGAGCTGTTTTTT. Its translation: CASSSSWANTGELFF. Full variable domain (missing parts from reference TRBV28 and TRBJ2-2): DVKVTQSSRYLVKRTGEKVFLECVQDMDHENMFWYRQDPGLGLRLIYFSYDVKMKEKGDIPEGYSVSREKKERFSLILESASTNQTSMYLCASSSSWANTGELFFGEGSRLTVL.

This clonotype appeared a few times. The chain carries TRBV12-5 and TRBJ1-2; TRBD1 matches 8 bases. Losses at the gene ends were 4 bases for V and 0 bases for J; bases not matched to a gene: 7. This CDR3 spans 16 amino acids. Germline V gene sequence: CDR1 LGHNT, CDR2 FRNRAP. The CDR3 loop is CASGSPTGETNYGYTF. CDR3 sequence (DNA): TGTGCTAGTGGTTCGCCGACAGGGGAAACTAACTATGGCTACACCTTC.

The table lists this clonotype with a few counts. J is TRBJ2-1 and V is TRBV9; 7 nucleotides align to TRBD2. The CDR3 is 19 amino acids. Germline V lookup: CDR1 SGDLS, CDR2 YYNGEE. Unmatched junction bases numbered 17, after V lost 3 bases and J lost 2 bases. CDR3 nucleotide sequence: TGTGCCAGCAGCGGGGACGGGACTAATACTAGGCCCGCCTACAATGAGCAGTTCTTC. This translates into CASSGDGTNTRPAYNEQFF. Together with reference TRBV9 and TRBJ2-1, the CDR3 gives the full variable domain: DSGVTQTPKHLITATGQRVTLRCSPRSGDLSVYWYQQSLDQGLQFLIQYYNGEERAKGNILERFSAQQFPDLHSELNLSSLELGDSALYFCASSGDGTNTRPAYNEQFFGPGTRLTVL.